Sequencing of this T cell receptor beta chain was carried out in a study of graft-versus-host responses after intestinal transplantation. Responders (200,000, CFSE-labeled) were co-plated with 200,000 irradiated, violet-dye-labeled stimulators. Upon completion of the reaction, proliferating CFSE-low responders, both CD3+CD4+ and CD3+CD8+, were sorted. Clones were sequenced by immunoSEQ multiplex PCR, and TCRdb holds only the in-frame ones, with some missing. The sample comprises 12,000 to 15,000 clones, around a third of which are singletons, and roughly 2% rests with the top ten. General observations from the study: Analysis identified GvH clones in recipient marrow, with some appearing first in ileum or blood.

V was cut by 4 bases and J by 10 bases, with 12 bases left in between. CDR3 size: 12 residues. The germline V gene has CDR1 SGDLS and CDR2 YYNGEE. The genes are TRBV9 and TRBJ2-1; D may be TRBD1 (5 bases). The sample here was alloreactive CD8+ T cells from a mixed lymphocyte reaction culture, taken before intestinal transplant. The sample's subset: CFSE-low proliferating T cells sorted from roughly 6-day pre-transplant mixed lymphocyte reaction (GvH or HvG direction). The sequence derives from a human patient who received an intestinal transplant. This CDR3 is CASSQGAREQFF. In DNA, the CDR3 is TGTGCCAGCAGCCAAGGGGCCCGCGAGCAGTTCTTC.